Listed here are 19 T cell receptor beta chains from one sample, sequenced in a study of T cell repertoires in cytomegalovirus infection. One entry per CDR3 protein results from TCRdb running MiXCR on the reads. The sample lists some 600,000 distinct CDR3 sequences; around 24% were seen once. The sequencing input was CD8+ T cells from PBMCs. Receptors were obtained from a human donor in good health (CMV status not recorded). Some clones in this sample may be carry-over from other donors' samples.

The sample holds a few counts of this clonotype. The rearrangement uses TRBV29-1 and TRBJ2-1; the D is unclear. CDR1 and CDR2 (germline): SQVTM, ANQGSEA. This CDR3 has 13 residues. The ends were cut back, 4 bases at V and 4 bases at J, with 11 bases in the middle. CDR3 nucleotides: TGCAGCGTTGTCGGATCAGAGTACAATGAGCAGTTCTTC. It is translated as CSVVGSEYNEQFF.

For this clonotype: Sequence at one end of the junction differs from germline and may be a read error. The chain joins TRBV6-5 to TRBJ2-1, with unresolved D. Germline assignment: CDR1 MNHEY and CDR2 SVGAGI. The CDR3 sequence is 12 residues long. The CDR3 reads CASSENIGEQCF. In DNA, the CDR3 is TGTGCCAGCAGTGAGAATATTGGTGAGCAGTGCTTC.

This clonotype was recorded many times. The V and J genes are TRBV7-3 and TRBJ2-1, with TRBD2 matching 10 bases. The germline gives CDR1 SGHTA, CDR2 FQGTGA. The CDR3 is 18 amino acids. The J segment lost 0 bases and the V segment lost 1 base, leaving 6 bases of the junction unmatched. The CDR3 DNA sequence: TGTGCCAGCAGCTTAATAGCGGGGGGTTATTCCTCCTACAATGAGCAGTTCTTC. Its protein is CASSLIAGGYSSYNEQFF. Full variable domain (missing parts from reference TRBV7-3 and TRBJ2-1): GAGVSQTPSNKVTEKGKYVELRCDPISGHTALYWYRQSLGQGPEFLIYFQGTGAADDSGLPNDRFFAVRPEGSVSTLKIQRTERGDSAVYLCASSLIAGGYSSYNEQFFGPGTRLTVL.

This chain links TRBV6-2 or TRBV6-3 with TRBJ2-7; 11 bases map to TRBD2. The germline CDR1 and CDR2 sequences are MNHEY and SVGEGT. The CDR3 contains 17 residues. The trim removed 0 bases at V and 2 bases at J, leaving 6 bases unmatched. The CDR3 region is CASSYSTASGGTYEQYV. The CDR3, as DNA: TGTGCCAGCAGTTACTCGACGGCTAGCGGGGGGACCTACGAGCAGTACGTC.

The genes are TRBV5-1 and TRBJ1-2; D might be TRBD1 (5 bases). The germline V and J ends were trimmed by 2 bases and 1 base, with 24 bases remaining between them. The V gene's germline CDR1 is SGHRS and CDR2 YFSETQ. The CDR3 has 19 amino acids. DNA for the CDR3: TGCGCCAGCAGCTTATCGGGACTCGGGTACGCCACTAATAACTATGGCTACACCTTC. It specifies CASSLSGLGYATNNYGYTF.

This clonotype was found a few times. This sequence joins TRBV4-3 and TRBJ2-1; D remains ambiguous. The V end was cut by 0 bases, the J end by 8 bases, with 11 bases between. The CDR3 totals 14 residues. CDR1 is LGHNA, CDR2 YSLEER, per germline. CDR3 DNA sequence: TGCGCCAGCAGCCAAGATTTGGGCGGAGATGAGCAGTTCTTC. It codes for CASSQDLGGDEQFF.

V gene TRBV5-5 combines with J gene TRBJ2-7; D is ambiguous. V was pared by 1 base and J by 3 bases, with 8 bases between. CDR1 is SGHKS and CDR2 is YYEKEE in the germline V gene (reference sequence). CDR3 length equals 13 residues. CDR3 amino acids: CASSLRVDYEQYV. The CDR3, as DNA: TGTGCCAGCAGCTTGAGAGTCGACTACGAGCAGTACGTC.

This clonotype was seen at least ten times. The CDR3 reads CASCTGDLNQPQHF. Here the CDR3 DNA reads TGTGCCAGCTGTACAGGAGACTTGAATCAGCCCCAGCATTTT. The chain recombines TRBV6-2 or TRBV6-3 with TRBJ1-5, with D perhaps matching TRBD1 (5 bases). Germline CDR1 MNHEY, CDR2 SVGEGT. The CDR3 has 14 amino acids. Between the trimmed V and J ends, which lost 8 bases and 4 bases, there was a span of 15 bases.

This clonotype was counted only a few times. The chain uses TRBV6-2 or TRBV6-3 and TRBJ2-1; D is undetermined. Per the germline V gene, CDR1 is MNHEY and CDR2 is SVGEGT. The CDR3 is 12 residues long. V was trimmed by 10 bases and J by 8 bases, leaving 15 bases between them. CDR3 nucleotides: TGTGCCACCTCCCCGCGGTCGGATGAGCAGTTCTTC. Protein sequence: CATSPRSDEQFF.

Of note for this clonotype: A much more abundant neighbour one base away suggests this may be a read error. The CDR3 DNA sequence: TGTACCAGCAGCTGGCCGGGGGAGATACACACCGGGGAGCTGTTTTTT. Protein product: CTSSWPGEIHTGELFF. V is TRBV7-4 and J is TRBJ2-2; possible D gene TRBD2, 6 bases. Germline loops: CDR1 SGHVT, CDR2 SQSDAQ. The CDR3 has 16 amino acids.

This clonotype has more than one count but fewer than ten. This may be a read error: a much more frequent sequence differs by one nucleotide. The V call is TRBV7-2, the J call TRBJ2-1; D is possibly TRBD1 (6 bases). This CDR3 has 14 amino acids. In germline, CDR1 is SGHTA, CDR2 FQGNSA. The CDR3 DNA reads as TGTGTCAGCAGCTATCGCCAGGGGATCAATGAGCAGTTCTTC. This encodes CVSSYRQGINEQFF. Full variable domain (rest looked up from reference TRBV7-2 and TRBJ2-1): GAGVSQSPSNKVTEKGKDVELRCDPISGHTALYWYRQSLGQGLEFLIYFQGNSAPDKSGLPSDRFSAERTGGSVSTLTIQRTQQEDSAVYLCVSSYRQGINEQFFGPGTRLTVL.

This clonotype was counted between two and nine times. The chain recombines TRBV20-1 with TRBJ2-3; D gene ambiguous. The germline V gene encodes CDR1 DFQATT and CDR2 SNEGSKA (reference sequence). This CDR3 region has 13 residues. V gave up 3 bases and J gave up 1 base, with 8 bases separating them. As DNA, the CDR3 is TGCAGTGCTAGCGACGGTCGCACAGATACGCAGTATTTT. Amino acids: CSASDGRTDTQYF.

With respect to this clonotype: The junction departs from the called germline gene at one end, perhaps through a read error. This chain connects TRBV12-3 or TRBV12-4 to TRBJ2-1; 7 nucleotides align to TRBD2. The CDR3 covers 14 residues. DNA for the CDR3: TGTGCCAGCAGATCCCCGGGAGCGGGAAATGACCAGTTCTTC. As protein: CASRSPGAGNDQFF.

This clonotype was detected many times. The chain uses TRBV7-8 and TRBJ2-2; 10 nucleotides match TRBD1. The CDR3 extends over 16 amino acids. V shed 6 bases and J 3 bases; nucleotides not matched to a gene: 7. Germline V gene lookup returns CDR1 SGHVS and CDR2 FQNEAQ. CDR3 loop: CASRTGQGVYTGELFF. The CDR3, as DNA: TGTGCCAGCAGAACCGGACAGGGGGTGTACACCGGGGAGCTGTTTTTT.

The chain recombines TRBV12-3 or TRBV12-4 with TRBJ2-5; possible D gene TRBD1, 6 bases. V was shortened by 6 bases and J by 5 bases, with 22 bases between the two germline ends. CDR3 size: 16 residues. The CDR3 sequence: CASSNAKVGAGETQYF. In DNA form, the CDR3 reads TGTGCCAGCAGCAATGCCAAAGTGGGGGCAGGGGAGACCCAGTACTTC.

This clonotype was seen many times. CDR3 loop: CASSPGLAEIQETQYF. CDR3 nucleotides: TGTGCCAGCAGCCCCGGACTAGCGGAGATACAAGAGACCCAGTACTTC. The chain couples TRBV14 to TRBJ2-5; 10 bases are a match to TRBD2. This CDR3 contains 16 residues. The germline CDR1 and CDR2 sequences are SGHDN and FVKESK. V lost 4 bases, J lost 2 bases, and 7 bases stayed unmatched.

This clonotype was observed at least ten times. The chain combines TRBV7-2 with TRBJ2-3, with D hard to call. This CDR3 spans 13 amino acids. The germline V and J ends were trimmed by 2 bases and 2 bases, with 5 bases remaining between them. In germline, CDR1 is SGHTA, CDR2 FQGNSA. CDR3 residues: CASSLTPTDTQYF. CDR3 DNA sequence: TGTGCCAGCAGCTTAACACCCACAGATACGCAGTATTTT.

This clonotype was seen only a few times. The chain employs TRBV10-3 and TRBJ2-7; 9 nucleotides align to TRBD2. Trimming at V came to 8 bases and at J to 0 bases, leaving 5 bases not matched to a gene. CDR3 length: 14 residues. Germline V CDR1 and CDR2: ENHRY, SYGVKD. CDR3 nucleotides: TGTGCCATCGCGGAGACTAGCGGCTCCTACGAGCAGTACGTC. Translated, it gives CAIAETSGSYEQYV.

Notes on this clonotype: This may stem from a read error, because a much larger clone lies one nucleotide away. This sequence joins TRBV2 and TRBJ2-3; D not resolved. The CDR3 sequence is 15 residues long. Germline V lookup: CDR1 SNHLY, CDR2 FYNNEI. The CDR3 DNA reads as TGTACCAGCAATGTGGGTGAAGAGAGCACAGATACGCAGTATTTT. It yields the protein CTSNVGEESTDTQYF.